The clone carrying this T cell receptor beta chain has just one count. The data were taken from a study of T cell responses to AZD1222 COVID-19 vaccine. Study-wide background: Pooling covered second doses at about 4 or about 12 weeks.

This table comes from immunoSEQ multiplex PCR, and its TCRdb copy is limited to in-frame clones, with some not included. The sample has around 200,000 clones; approximately 91% are singletons. Per germline, CDR1 MNHEY and CDR2 SMNVEV (reference sequence). V gave up 5 bases and J gave up 0 bases, with 10 bases separating them. The CDR3 covers 15 residues. Here the sequenced sample was peripheral blood, taken on day 0 of AZD1222 vaccination. The rearrangement uses TRBV27 and TRBJ1-4; a weak D match, TRBD1 (5 bases). The clonotype comes from an adult in good health. The CDR3 DNA reads TGTGCCAGCAGTCAACAGGCTGCAACTAATGAAAAACTGTTTTTT. Protein sequence: CASSQQAATNEKLFF.